The present T cell receptor beta chain was sequenced within a study of shared clonotypes between healthy human individuals. Trimming pared 4 bases from V and 2 bases from J, leaving 14 bases between. This CDR3 spans 15 amino acids. Looked up from germline, CDR1 is SEHNR and CDR2 is FQNEAQ (reference sequence). The method was immunoSEQ multiplex PCR; TCRdb's version includes in-frame clones alone and lacks a portion of them. This sample has 2 million or so clones, with about 95% found just once. The gene calls are TRBV7-9 and TRBJ1-2, with D maybe TRBD1 (6 bases). The TCR sequence derives from a man aged 18 to 30 in good health. Sequencing used naive CD4+ T cells sorted from blood. Subset: CD45RA+ positively selected. CDR3 in amino acids: CASSSSGQANYGYTF. In DNA form, the CDR3 reads TGTGCCAGCAGCTCCTCGGGACAAGCGAACTATGGCTACACCTTC.